This T cell receptor beta chain was observed in a study of T cell repertoires in cytomegalovirus infection. MiXCR was run by TCRdb on the reads, yielding one entry per CDR3 protein. The table records 200,000 to 300,000 distinct CDR3 sequences, approximately 9.1% of them present only once. This TCR was recovered from a human donor in good health (CMV status not recorded). Some clones in this sample may be carry-over from other donors' samples. Source material: PBMCs.

The CDR3 DNA reads TGTGCCAGCAGCCAAGTCGCCGGGACAGGGGTATCACCCCTCCACTTT. Protein: CASSQVAGTGVSPLHF. The chain is built from TRBV14 and TRBJ1-6; 10 nucleotides align to TRBD1. V shed 1 base and J 10 bases; nucleotides not matched to a gene: 7. This CDR3 contains 16 residues. Germline CDR1 reads SGHDN; CDR2 reads FVKESK.